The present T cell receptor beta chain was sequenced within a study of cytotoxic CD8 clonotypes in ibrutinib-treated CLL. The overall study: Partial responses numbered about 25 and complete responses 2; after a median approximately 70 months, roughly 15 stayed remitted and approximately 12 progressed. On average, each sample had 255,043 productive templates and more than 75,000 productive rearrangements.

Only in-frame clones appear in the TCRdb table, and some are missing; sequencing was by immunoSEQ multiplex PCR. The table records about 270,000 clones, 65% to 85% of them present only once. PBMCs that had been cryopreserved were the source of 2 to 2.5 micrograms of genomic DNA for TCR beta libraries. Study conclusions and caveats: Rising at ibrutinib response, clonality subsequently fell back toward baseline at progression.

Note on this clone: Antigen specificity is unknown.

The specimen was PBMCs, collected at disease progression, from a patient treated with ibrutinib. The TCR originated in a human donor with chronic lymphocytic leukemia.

CDR3: CSARVNKLAFF. DNA of the CDR3: TGCAGTGCTAGAGTTAACAAATTGGCTTTCTTT. The chain recombines TRBV20-1 with TRBJ1-1; D gene unclear. The germline CDR1 and CDR2 sequences are DFQATT and SNEGSKA (reference sequence). V lost 1 base to trimming and J lost 11 bases, with 11 bases between them. CDR3 length: 11 residues.